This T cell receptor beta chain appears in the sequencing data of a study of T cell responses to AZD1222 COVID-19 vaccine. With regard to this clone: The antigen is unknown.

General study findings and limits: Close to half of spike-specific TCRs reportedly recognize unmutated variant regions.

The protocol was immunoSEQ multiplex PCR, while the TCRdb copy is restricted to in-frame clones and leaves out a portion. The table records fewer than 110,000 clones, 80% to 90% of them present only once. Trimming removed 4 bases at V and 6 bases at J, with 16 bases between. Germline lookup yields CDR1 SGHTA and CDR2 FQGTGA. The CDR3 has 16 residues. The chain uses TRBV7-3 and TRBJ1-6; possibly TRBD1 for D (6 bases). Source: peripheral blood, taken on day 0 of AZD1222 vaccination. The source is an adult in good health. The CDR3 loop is CASSSTGPPGNSPLHF. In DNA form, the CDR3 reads TGTGCCAGCAGCTCCACAGGGCCCCCGGGTAATTCACCCCTCCACTTT. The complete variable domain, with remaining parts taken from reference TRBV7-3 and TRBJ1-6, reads GAGVSQTPSNKVTEKGKYVELRCDPISGHTALYWYRQSLGQGPEFLIYFQGTGAADDSGLPNDRFFAVRPEGSVSTLKIQRTERGDSAVYLCASSSTGPPGNSPLHFGNGTRLTVT.